These 27 T cell receptor beta chains came from one sample sequenced in a study of early T cells in non-severe SARS-CoV-2 infection. One entry per CDR3 protein, called by TCRdb with MiXCR from the 5' RACE reads. The sample lists about 76,000 distinct CDR3 sequences; roughly a sixth were seen once. Sequenced material: whole blood. Every receptor here comes from an adult who was a healthcare worker with PCR-confirmed SARS-CoV-2 infection or an uninfected control (not recorded which).

This clonotype was seen more than once but under ten times. CDR3 sequence reads: CASSLIAGSYEQYF. CDR3 sequence (DNA): TGTGCCAGCAGTCTAATAGCGGGTAGCTACGAGCAGTACTTC. The chain employs TRBV27 and TRBJ2-7; the match to TRBD2 covers 7 bases. Per germline, CDR1 MNHEY and CDR2 SMNVEV (reference sequence). Trimming at V came to 5 bases and at J to 3 bases, leaving 7 bases not matched to a gene. The CDR3 runs 14 residues.

The J gene is TRBJ2-6, the V gene TRBV19; D tentatively reads TRBD1 or TRBD2 (5 bases each). The CDR3 has 13 amino acids. The germline gives CDR1 LNHDA, CDR2 SQIVND (reference sequence). Trimming shortened V by 3 bases and J by 13 bases, and 13 bases separated the two germline ends. CDR3 in amino acids: CASSMRSEGVLTF. CDR3 nucleotide sequence: TGTGCCAGTAGTATGCGGAGTGAGGGGGTCCTGACTTTC. Filled out from reference TRBV19 and TRBJ2-6, the complete variable domain reads DGGITQSPKYLFRKEGQNVTLSCEQNLNHDAMYWYRQDPGQGLRLIYYSQIVNDFQKGDIAEGYSVSREKKESFPLTVTSAQKNPTAFYLCASSMRSEGVLTFGAGSRLTVL.

This clonotype was counted many times. The rearrangement uses TRBV7-2 and TRBJ2-2, with 11 nucleotides matching TRBD2. With V trimmed by 3 bases and J by 6 bases, 3 bases remained unmatched. The CDR3 runs to 15 residues. Germline lookup yields CDR1 SGHTA and CDR2 FQGNSA. The CDR3: CASSFSGRAAGELFF. The DNA for the CDR3 is TGTGCCAGCAGCTTTAGCGGGAGGGCCGCCGGGGAGCTGTTTTTT. Supplemented by reference TRBV7-2 and TRBJ2-2, the full variable domain reads GAGVSQSPSNKVTEKGKDVELRCDPISGHTALYWYRQSLGQGLEFLIYFQGNSAPDKSGLPSDRFSAERTGGSVSTLTIQRTQQEDSAVYLCASSFSGRAAGELFFGEGSRLTVL.

This clonotype was counted a few times. V usage is TRBV11-2 and J usage is TRBJ1-3; D possibly corresponds to TRBD1 (5 bases). Per the germline V gene, CDR1 is SGHAT and CDR2 is FQNNGV. V was trimmed by 1 base and J by 4 bases, leaving 5 bases between them. The CDR3 totals 13 residues. The CDR3 is CASSLAGGNTIYF. In DNA, the CDR3 is TGTGCCAGCAGCTTAGCAGGGGGAAACACCATATATTTT. Together with reference TRBV11-2 and TRBJ1-3, the CDR3 gives the full variable domain: EAGVAQSPRYKIIEKRQSVAFWCNPISGHATLYWYQQILGQGPKLLIQFQNNGVVDDSQLPKDRFSAERLKGVDSTLKIQPAKLEDSAVYLCASSLAGGNTIYFGEGSWLTVV.

This clonotype was detected a few times. This chain connects TRBV11-3 to TRBJ2-1; D gene ambiguous. The germline V gene encodes CDR1 SGHNT and CDR2 YENEEA. The CDR3 loop spans 14 amino acids. With 1 base removed from V and 3 bases from J, the gap between germline ends came to 7 bases. The CDR3 nucleotides read TGTGCCAGCAGCTTAGGTTCGGGCTACAATGAGCAGTTCTTC. The encoded protein is CASSLGSGYNEQFF.

The chain couples TRBV12-3 or TRBV12-4 to TRBJ1-3; 8 nucleotides agree with TRBD1. The CDR3 contains 15 residues. The ends lost 5 bases at V and 4 bases at J; junction bases unmatched: 7. The CDR3 loop reads CASSQRTGRGNTIYF. In DNA, the CDR3 is TGTGCCAGCAGTCAACGGACAGGGCGGGGAAACACCATATATTTT.

This clonotype was counted between two and nine times. This chain connects TRBV10-2 to TRBJ2-1, with D perhaps given as TRBD1 or TRBD2 (7 bases each). Trimming pared 4 bases from V and 8 bases from J, leaving 21 bases between. Germline CDR1 reads WSHSY; CDR2 reads SAAADI. The CDR3 consists of 16 residues. In DNA, the CDR3 is TGCGCCAGCAGTGGGGACCAGACAGGGAGGGGTGATGAGCAGTTCTTC. This encodes CASSGDQTGRGDEQFF.

There are a few counts of this clonotype. CDR3 nucleotide sequence: TGTGCCAGCAGCCCCCAGACAGGGGATGAGCAGTTCTTC. Its translation: CASSPQTGDEQFF. The chain uses TRBV11-3 and TRBJ2-1, with 8 positions matching TRBD1. CDR1 is SGHNT, CDR2 YENEEA, per germline. The V gene end was trimmed by 5 bases and the J gene end by 8 bases; junction bases not matched to a gene: 5. This CDR3 region has 13 residues.

This clonotype was detected ten times or more. The chain is built from TRBV29-1 and TRBJ1-1, with a tentative D call TRBD1 (6 bases). Germline V lookup: CDR1 SQVTM, CDR2 ANQGSEA. This CDR3 contains 12 residues. Trimming pared 6 bases from V and 3 bases from J, leaving 11 bases between. The CDR3 sequence is CSVMDSYTEAFF. The CDR3 bases are TGCAGCGTCATGGACAGTTACACTGAAGCTTTCTTT.

The genes are TRBV6-1 and TRBJ1-4; perhaps TRBD1 as D (5 bases). Germline CDR1 and CDR2: MNHNS and SASEGT. The length of the CDR3 is 15 residues. Trimming took 5 bases from V and 0 from J, leaving 10 bases between them. The CDR3 loop reads CASSPVGATNEKLFF. CDR3 in DNA: TGTGCCAGCAGTCCCGTGGGGGCAACTAATGAAAAACTGTTTTTT.

V gene TRBV29-1 combines with J gene TRBJ1-5, with 8 bases aligning to TRBD1. The CDR3 is made up of 13 amino acids. The trim removed 4 bases at V and 4 bases at J, leaving 3 bases unmatched. Germline assignment: CDR1 SQVTM and CDR2 ANQGSEA. Here the CDR3 reads CSVGTGTNQPQHF. The CDR3 nucleotides are TGCAGCGTTGGGACAGGGACAAATCAGCCCCAGCATTTT.

The rearrangement joins TRBV29-1 to TRBJ2-7, with D possibly matching TRBD1 (5 bases). V lost 3 bases and J lost 2, with 8 bases in between. Germline V gene lookup returns CDR1 SQVTM and CDR2 ANQGSEA. The CDR3 has 12 residues. As DNA, the CDR3 is TGCAGCGTTGAGTCAGGGACCTACGAGCAGTACTTC. Translating gives CSVESGTYEQYF.

This clonotype was found many times. The chain has TRBV28 and TRBJ2-1; D possibly corresponds to TRBD2 (7 bases). Germline lookup yields CDR1 MDHEN and CDR2 SYDVKM. The CDR3 is 15 amino acids. Trimming took off 7 bases at V and 9 bases at J, with 22 bases between the two ends. The CDR3 DNA sequence: TGTGCCAGCACCCCCTTGGGGGGGGCCGGGGGTGAGCAGTTCTTC. Translated, it gives CASTPLGGAGGEQFF.

The V gene is TRBV18, the J gene TRBJ2-7; D is possibly TRBD1 (5 bases). This CDR3 spans 14 amino acids. Trimming cost V 2 bases and J 3 bases, with 11 bases left between them. Germline CDR1 reads KGHSH; CDR2 reads LQKENI. This chain's CDR3 is CASSPTRVFYEQYF. The DNA of the CDR3 is TGTGCCAGCTCACCAACCAGGGTATTCTACGAGCAGTACTTC. The full variable domain, rest sourced from reference TRBV18 and TRBJ2-7, is NAGVMQNPRHLVRRRGQEARLRCSPMKGHSHVYWYRQLPEEGLKFMVYLQKENIIDESGMPKERFSAEFPKEGPSILRIQQVVRGDSAAYFCASSPTRVFYEQYFGPGTRLTVT.

The chain recombines TRBV20-1 with TRBJ2-6; the D is unclear. CDR1 and CDR2 from the germline V gene are DFQATT and SNEGSKA (reference sequence). The V and J ends lost 6 bases and 0 bases respectively, with 12 bases between them. The CDR3 is 15 residues long. In nucleotides, the CDR3 is TGCAGTGCCCCTAGGGTTCGCTCTGGGGCCAACGTCCTGACTTTC. Translation gives CSAPRVRSGANVLTF.

This clonotype was detected many times. This rearrangement joins TRBV9 to TRBJ2-7; 9 positions match TRBD1. V dropped 4 bases and J dropped 7; count of bases not matched to a gene: 9. CDR1 is SGDLS and CDR2 is YYNGEE in the germline V gene. The CDR3 is made up of 14 amino acids. The CDR3 sequence is CASSTDRGRREQYF. The DNA for the CDR3 is TGTGCCAGCAGCACGGACAGGGGAAGAAGGGAGCAGTACTTC.

The J gene is TRBJ1-2, the V gene TRBV12-1. TRBV12-1 is a documented pseudogene. The CDR3 is 13 amino acids. The CDR3 nucleotides are TGTGCCAGCAGCTTTGCGCCCCATGAGGGCTACACCTTC. Protein: CASSFAPHEGYTF.

This clonotype occurred many times. The junction and the germline gene differ at one end; a read error may be behind it. This sequence joins TRBV7-9 and TRBJ2-7; 7 bases agree with TRBD1. CDR1 and CDR2 (germline): SEHNR, FQNEAQ (reference sequence). CDR3 size: 14 residues. This CDR3 is CASRLGTDPLEQYF. The CDR3 region has the DNA TGTGCCAGCAGATTAGGGACAGACCCTTTGGAGCAGTACTTC. The entire variable domain, with the rest obtained from reference TRBV7-9 and TRBJ2-7, is as follows: DTGVSQNPRHKITKRGQNVTFRCDPISEHNRLYWYRQTLGQGPEFLTYFQNEAQLEKSRLLSDRFSAERPKGSFSTLEIQRTEQGDSAMYLCASRLGTDPLEQYFGPGTRLTVT.

The chain is built from TRBV20-1 and TRBJ1-4; D gene unclear. The CDR3 loop spans 13 amino acids. Between the trimmed V and J ends, which lost 3 bases and 15 bases, there was a span of 20 bases. Germline-derived CDR1 and CDR2 are DFQATT and SNEGSKA (reference sequence). The CDR3 here is CSARVAAERTVFF. The CDR3 nucleotides read TGCAGTGCTAGGGTTGCGGCCGAGAGAACGGTGTTTTTT.

The chain uses TRBV28 and TRBJ1-2; 7 nucleotides align to TRBD1. The V segment lost 4 bases and the J segment 4 bases; nucleotides outside the gene matches: 6. In germline, CDR1 is MDHEN, CDR2 SYDVKM. There are 14 residues in the CDR3. The CDR3 reads CASSSRGILYGYTF. DNA for the CDR3: TGTGCCAGCAGTTCCAGGGGGATCCTCTATGGCTACACCTTC.

This clonotype was picked up a small number of times. The chain employs TRBV4-1 and TRBJ2-1; no firm D call. The germline V and J ends were trimmed by 5 bases and 4 bases, with 6 bases remaining between them. Germline CDR1 and CDR2: MGHRA and YSYEKL. This CDR3 is 12 amino acids long. As DNA, the CDR3 is TGCGCCAGCAGCTCCGAGTACAATGAGCAGTTCTTC. Its translation: CASSSEYNEQFF.

The chain employs TRBV7-9 and TRBJ2-1; 8 nucleotides match TRBD1. J was trimmed by 4 bases and V by 2 bases; bases with no gene match: 4. Germline V CDR1 and CDR2: SEHNR, FQNEAQ (reference sequence). This CDR3 is 15 amino acids long. The CDR3 reads CASSLQGALYNEQFF. As DNA, the CDR3 is TGTGCCAGCAGCTTACAGGGGGCACTTTACAATGAGCAGTTCTTC. The whole variable domain, filled in from reference TRBV7-9 and TRBJ2-1, reads DTGVSQNPRHKITKRGQNVTFRCDPISEHNRLYWYRQTLGQGPEFLTYFQNEAQLEKSRLLSDRFSAERPKGSFSTLEIQRTEQGDSAMYLCASSLQGALYNEQFFGPGTRLTVL.

CDR3 in DNA: TGCAGCGTTGACCTTACAGGTAGCTCCTACAATGAGCAGTTCTTC. Protein sequence: CSVDLTGSSYNEQFF. The genes are TRBV29-1 and TRBJ2-1, with D perhaps matching TRBD1 (5 bases). Germline V gene data show CDR1 as SQVTM and CDR2 as ANQGSEA. This CDR3 spans 15 amino acids. V was trimmed by 3 bases and J by 0 bases, leaving 12 bases between them.

This clonotype was seen only once. V gene TRBV5-1 combines with J gene TRBJ2-3; D is ambiguous. There are 14 residues in the CDR3. Germline CDR1 is SGHRS and CDR2 is YFSETQ. The ends were cut back, 0 bases at V and 3 bases at J, with 8 bases in the middle. This chain's CDR3 is CASSLEDQTDTQYF. CDR3 nucleotides: TGCGCCAGCAGCTTGGAGGATCAGACAGATACGCAGTATTTT.

The rearrangement uses TRBV5-4 and TRBJ2-2; TRBD2 might be the D (5 bases). Trimming took 0 bases from V and 6 from J, leaving 12 bases between them. The CDR3 has 15 amino acids. Germline lookup yields CDR1 SGHNT and CDR2 YYREEE (reference sequence). CDR3 DNA: TGTGCCAGCAGCTTGGGTGGCGGGTATGCCGGGGAGCTGTTTTTT. The encoded protein is CASSLGGGYAGELFF.

This clonotype was detected many times. The chain carries TRBV11-2 and TRBJ1-3; TRBD1 is a possible D gene (6 bases). Germline assignment: CDR1 SGHAT and CDR2 FQNNGV. The V end lost 4 bases, the J end lost 3 bases, and 16 bases lay between the germline ends. This CDR3 is 16 amino acids long. The CDR3 coding sequence is TGTGCCAGCAGCTCCTATACAGGGCTAGGTGGAAACACCATATATTTT. Protein sequence: CASSSYTGLGGNTIYF.

This clonotype was seen a few times. The chain is built from TRBV7-8 and TRBJ2-4; TRBD2 matches 10 bases. This CDR3 has 16 amino acids. Germline V CDR1 and CDR2: SGHVS, FQNEAQ. J gave up 8 bases and V 3 bases, and 10 bases lay outside the gene matches. In nucleotides, the CDR3 is TGTGCCAGCAGCTTGGAAGCGGGGGGGCTTGGCGACATTCAGTACTTC. This sequence encodes CASSLEAGGLGDIQYF.